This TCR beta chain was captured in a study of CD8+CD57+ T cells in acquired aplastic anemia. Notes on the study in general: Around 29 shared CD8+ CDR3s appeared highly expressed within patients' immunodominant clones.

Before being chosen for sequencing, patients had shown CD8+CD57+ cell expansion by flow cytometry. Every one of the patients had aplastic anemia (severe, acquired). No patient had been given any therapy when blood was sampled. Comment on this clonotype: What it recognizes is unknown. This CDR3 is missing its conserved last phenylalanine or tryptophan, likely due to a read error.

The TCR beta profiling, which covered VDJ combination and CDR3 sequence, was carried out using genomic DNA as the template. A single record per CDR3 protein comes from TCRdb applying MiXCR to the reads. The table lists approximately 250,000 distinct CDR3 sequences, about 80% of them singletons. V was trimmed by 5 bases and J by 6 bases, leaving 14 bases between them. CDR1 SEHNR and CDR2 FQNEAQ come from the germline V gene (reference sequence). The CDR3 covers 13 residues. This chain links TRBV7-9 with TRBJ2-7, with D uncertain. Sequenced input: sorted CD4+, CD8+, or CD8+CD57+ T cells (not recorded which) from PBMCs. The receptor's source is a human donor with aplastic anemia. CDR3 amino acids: CASSGETTTEQYC. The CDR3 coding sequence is TGTGCCAGCAGCGGAGAGACGACGACCGAGCAGTACTGC.